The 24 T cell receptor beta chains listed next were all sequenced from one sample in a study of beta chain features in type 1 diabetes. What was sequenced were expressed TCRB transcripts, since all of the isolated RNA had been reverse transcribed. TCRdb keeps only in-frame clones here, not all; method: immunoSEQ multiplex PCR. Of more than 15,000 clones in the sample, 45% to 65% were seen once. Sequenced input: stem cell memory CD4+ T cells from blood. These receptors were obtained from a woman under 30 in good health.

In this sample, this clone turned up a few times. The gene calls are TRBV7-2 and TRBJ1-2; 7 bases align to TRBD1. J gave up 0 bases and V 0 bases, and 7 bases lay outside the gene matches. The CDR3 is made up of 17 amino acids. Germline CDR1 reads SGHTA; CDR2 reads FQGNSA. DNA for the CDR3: TGTGCCAGCAGCTTAGCGCTAATTGGGACAGCTAACTATGGCTACACCTTC. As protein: CASSLALIGTANYGYTF. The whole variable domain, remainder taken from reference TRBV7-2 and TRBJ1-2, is GAGVSQSPSNKVTEKGKDVELRCDPISGHTALYWYRQSLGQGLEFLIYFQGNSAPDKSGLPSDRFSAERTGGSVSTLTIQRTQQEDSAVYLCASSLALIGTANYGYTFGSGTRLTVV.

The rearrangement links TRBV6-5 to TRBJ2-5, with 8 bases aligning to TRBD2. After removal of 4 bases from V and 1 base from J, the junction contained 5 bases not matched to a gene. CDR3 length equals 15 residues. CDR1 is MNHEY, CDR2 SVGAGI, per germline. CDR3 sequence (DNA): TGTGCCAGCAGTTTAGCGGGATCGGGCCAAGAGACCCAGTACTTC. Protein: CASSLAGSGQETQYF.

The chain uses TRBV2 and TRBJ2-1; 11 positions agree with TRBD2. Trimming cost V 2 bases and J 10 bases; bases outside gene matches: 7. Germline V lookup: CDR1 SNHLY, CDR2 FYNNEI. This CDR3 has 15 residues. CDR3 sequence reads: CASSERGTSGAEQFF. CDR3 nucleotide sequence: TGTGCCAGCAGTGAAAGGGGGACTAGCGGTGCGGAGCAGTTCTTC.

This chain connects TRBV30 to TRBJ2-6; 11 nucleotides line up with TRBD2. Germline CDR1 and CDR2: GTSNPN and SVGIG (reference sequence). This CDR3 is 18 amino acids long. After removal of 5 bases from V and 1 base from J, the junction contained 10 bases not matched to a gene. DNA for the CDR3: TGTGCCTGGTTCCCGCCGGGACTAGCGGAGTCTGGGGCCAACGTCCTGACTTTC. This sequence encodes CAWFPPGLAESGANVLTF.

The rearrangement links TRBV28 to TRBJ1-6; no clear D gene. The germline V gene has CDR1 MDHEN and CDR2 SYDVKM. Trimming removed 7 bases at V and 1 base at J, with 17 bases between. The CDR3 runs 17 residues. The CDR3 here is CASINRGWDSYNSPLHF. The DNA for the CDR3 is TGTGCCAGCATCAATCGGGGTTGGGATTCCTATAATTCACCCCTCCACTTT. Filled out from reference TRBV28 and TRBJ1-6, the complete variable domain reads DVKVTQSSRYLVKRTGEKVFLECVQDMDHENMFWYRQDPGLGLRLIYFSYDVKMKEKGDIPEGYSVSREKKERFSLILESASTNQTSMYLCASINRGWDSYNSPLHFGNGTRLTVT.

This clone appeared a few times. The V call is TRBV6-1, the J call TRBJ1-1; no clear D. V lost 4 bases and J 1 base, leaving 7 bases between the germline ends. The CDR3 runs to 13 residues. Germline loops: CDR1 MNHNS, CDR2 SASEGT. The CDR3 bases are TGTGCCAGCAGTGGCGAGCGGAACACTGAAGCTTTCTTT. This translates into CASSGERNTEAFF.

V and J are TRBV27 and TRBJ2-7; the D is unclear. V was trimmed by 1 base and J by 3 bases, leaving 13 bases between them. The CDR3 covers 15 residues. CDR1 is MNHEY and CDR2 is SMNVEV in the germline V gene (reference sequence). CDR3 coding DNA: TGTGCCAGCAGTTTATTAAGTAGGAGTTACTACGAGCAGTACTTC. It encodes CASSLLSRSYYEQYF.

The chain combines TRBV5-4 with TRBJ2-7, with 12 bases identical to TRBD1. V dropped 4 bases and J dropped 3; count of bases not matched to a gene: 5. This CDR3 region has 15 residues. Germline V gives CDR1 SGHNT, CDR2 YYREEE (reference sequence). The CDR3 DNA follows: TGTGCCAGCAGCCTATGGGACAGGGGGCTCTACGAGCAGTACTTC. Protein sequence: CASSLWDRGLYEQYF.

CDR3 DNA sequence: TGTGCCAGCTCGCAGGCAGGGGATCAGCCCCAGCATTTT. Encoded protein: CASSQAGDQPQHF. The chain joins TRBV18 to TRBJ1-5; D is possibly TRBD1 (6 bases). V lost 6 bases, J lost 5 bases, and 11 bases lay in between. In germline, CDR1 is KGHSH, CDR2 LQKENI. The length of the CDR3 is 13 residues. Together with reference TRBV18 and TRBJ1-5, the CDR3 gives the full variable domain: NAGVMQNPRHLVRRRGQEARLRCSPMKGHSHVYWYRQLPEEGLKFMVYLQKENIIDESGMPKERFSAEFPKEGPSILRIQQVVRGDSAAYFCASSQAGDQPQHFGDGTRLSIL.

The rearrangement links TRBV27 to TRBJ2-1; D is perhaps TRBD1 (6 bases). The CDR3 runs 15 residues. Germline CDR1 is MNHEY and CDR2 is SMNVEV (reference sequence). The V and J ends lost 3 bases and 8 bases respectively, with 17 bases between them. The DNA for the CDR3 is TGTGCCAGCAGTTTGGGGACATTCGAGGAGGATGAGCAGTTCTTC. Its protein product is CASSLGTFEEDEQFF.

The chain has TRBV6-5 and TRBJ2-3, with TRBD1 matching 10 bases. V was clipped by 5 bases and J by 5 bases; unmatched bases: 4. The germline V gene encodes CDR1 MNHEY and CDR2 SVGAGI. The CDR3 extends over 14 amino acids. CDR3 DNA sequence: TGTGCCAGCAGTGAAGGGGACAGGGGAGATACGCAGTATTTT. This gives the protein CASSEGDRGDTQYF.

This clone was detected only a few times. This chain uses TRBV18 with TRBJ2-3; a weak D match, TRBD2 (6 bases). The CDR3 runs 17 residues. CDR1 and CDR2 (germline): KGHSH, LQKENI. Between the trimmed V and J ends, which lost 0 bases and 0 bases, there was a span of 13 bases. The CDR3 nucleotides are TGTGCCAGCTCACCACCGTCGGAGGGTACTAGCACAGATACGCAGTATTTT. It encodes CASSPPSEGTSTDTQYF.

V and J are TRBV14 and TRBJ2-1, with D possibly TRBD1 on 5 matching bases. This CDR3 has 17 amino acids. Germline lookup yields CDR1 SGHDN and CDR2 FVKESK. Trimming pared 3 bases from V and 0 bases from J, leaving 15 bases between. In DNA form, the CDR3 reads TGTGCCAGCAGCCAGGGATATCGACAGAGCTCCTACAATGAGCAGTTCTTC. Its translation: CASSQGYRQSSYNEQFF. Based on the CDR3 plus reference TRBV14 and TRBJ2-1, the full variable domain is EAGVTQFPSHSVIEKGQTVTLRCDPISGHDNLYWYRRVMGKEIKFLLHFVKESKQDESGMPNNRFLAERTGGTYSTLKVQPAELEDSGVYFCASSQGYRQSSYNEQFFGPGTRLTVL.

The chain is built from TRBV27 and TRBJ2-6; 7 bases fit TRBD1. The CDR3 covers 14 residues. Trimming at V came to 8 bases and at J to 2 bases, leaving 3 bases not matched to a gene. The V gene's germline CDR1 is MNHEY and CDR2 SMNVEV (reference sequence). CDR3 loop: CASGQVAGANVLTF. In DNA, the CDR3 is TGTGCCAGCGGACAGGTAGCTGGGGCCAACGTCCTGACTTTC.

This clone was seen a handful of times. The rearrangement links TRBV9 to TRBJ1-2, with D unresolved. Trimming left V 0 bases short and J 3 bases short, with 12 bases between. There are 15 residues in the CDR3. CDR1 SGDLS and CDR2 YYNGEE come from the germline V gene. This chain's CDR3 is CASSVDAGMDYGYTF. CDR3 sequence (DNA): TGTGCCAGCAGCGTAGACGCGGGCATGGACTATGGCTACACCTTC.

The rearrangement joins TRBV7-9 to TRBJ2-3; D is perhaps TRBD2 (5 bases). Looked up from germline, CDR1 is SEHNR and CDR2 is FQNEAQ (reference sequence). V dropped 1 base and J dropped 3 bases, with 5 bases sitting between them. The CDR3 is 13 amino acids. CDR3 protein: CASSLGGTDTQYF. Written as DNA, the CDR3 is TGTGCCAGCAGCTTAGGCGGGACAGATACGCAGTATTTT.

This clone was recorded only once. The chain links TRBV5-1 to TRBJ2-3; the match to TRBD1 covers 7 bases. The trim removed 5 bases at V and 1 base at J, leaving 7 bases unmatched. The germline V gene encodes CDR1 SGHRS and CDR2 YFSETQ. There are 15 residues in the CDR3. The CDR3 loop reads CASRKTGPGTDTQYF. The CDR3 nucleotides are TGCGCCAGCAGGAAGACAGGGCCCGGCACAGATACGCAGTATTTT.

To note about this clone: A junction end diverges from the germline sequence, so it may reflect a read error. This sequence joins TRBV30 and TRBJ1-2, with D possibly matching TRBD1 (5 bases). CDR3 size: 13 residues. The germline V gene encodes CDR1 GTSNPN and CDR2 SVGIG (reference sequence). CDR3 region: CTWSDRGIGGYTF. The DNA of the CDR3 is TGTACCTGGAGTGACCGGGGGATCGGTGGCTACACCTTC.

Here the CDR3 reads CAWSVLWDRGNYGYTF. The CDR3 DNA reads as TGTGCCTGGAGTGTACTATGGGACAGGGGAAACTATGGCTACACCTTC. This rearrangement joins TRBV30 to TRBJ1-2, with 10 bases lining up with TRBD1. CDR1 is GTSNPN, CDR2 SVGIG, per germline (reference sequence). Trimming cost V 0 bases and J 2 bases; bases outside gene matches: 6. This CDR3 spans 16 amino acids.

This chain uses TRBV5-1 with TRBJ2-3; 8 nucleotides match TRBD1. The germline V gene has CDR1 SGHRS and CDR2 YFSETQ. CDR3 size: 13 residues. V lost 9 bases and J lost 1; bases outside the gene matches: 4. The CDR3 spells CAKETGGTDTQYF. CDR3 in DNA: TGCGCCAAGGAGACAGGGGGCACAGATACGCAGTATTTT. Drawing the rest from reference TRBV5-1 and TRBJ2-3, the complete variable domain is KAGVTQTPRYLIKTRGQQVTLSCSPISGHRSVSWYQQTPGQGLQFLFEYFSETQRNKGNFPGRFSGRQFSNSRSEMNVSTLELGDSALYLCAKETGGTDTQYFGPGTRLTVL.

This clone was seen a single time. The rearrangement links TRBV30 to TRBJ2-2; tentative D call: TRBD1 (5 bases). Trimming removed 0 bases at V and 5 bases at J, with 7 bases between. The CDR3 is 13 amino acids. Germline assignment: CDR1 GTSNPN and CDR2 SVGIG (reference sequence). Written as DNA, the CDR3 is TGTGCCTGGAGTGTAAAGGGGACCGGGGAGCTGTTTTTT. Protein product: CAWSVKGTGELFF.

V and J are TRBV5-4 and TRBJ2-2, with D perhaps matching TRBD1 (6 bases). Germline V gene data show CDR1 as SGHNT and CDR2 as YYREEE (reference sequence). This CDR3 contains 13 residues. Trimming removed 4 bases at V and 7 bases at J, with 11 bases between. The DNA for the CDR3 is TGTGCCAGCAGCCAAGGGGGTATCGGGGAGCTGTTTTTT. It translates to CASSQGGIGELFF. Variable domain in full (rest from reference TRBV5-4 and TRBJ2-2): ETGVTQSPTHLIKTRGQQVTLRCSSQSGHNTVSWYQQALGQGPQFIFQYYREEENGRGNFPPRFSGLQFPNYSSELNVNALELDDSALYLCASSQGGIGELFFGEGSRLTVL.

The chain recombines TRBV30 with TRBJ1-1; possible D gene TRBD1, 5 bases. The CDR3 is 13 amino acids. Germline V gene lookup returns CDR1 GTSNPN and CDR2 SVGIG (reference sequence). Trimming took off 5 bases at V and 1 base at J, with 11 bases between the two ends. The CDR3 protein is CAWFAGPNTEAFF. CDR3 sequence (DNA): TGTGCCTGGTTCGCAGGGCCGAACACTGAAGCTTTCTTT.

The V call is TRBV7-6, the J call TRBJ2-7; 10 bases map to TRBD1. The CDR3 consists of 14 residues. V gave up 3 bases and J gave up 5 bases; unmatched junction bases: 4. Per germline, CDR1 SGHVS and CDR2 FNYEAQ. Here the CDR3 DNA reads TGTGCCAGCAGCTTCCAGGACAGGGGGGACGAGCAGTACTTC. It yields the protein CASSFQDRGDEQYF.